This T cell receptor (beta chain) was sequenced in a study of OX40 agonist ivuxolimab in advanced cancers. At the level of the whole study: Ivuxolimab was a fully human IgG2 agonistic monoclonal antibody targeting the costimulatory receptor OX40 (CD134). Intravenous ivuxolimab was administered to patients every 2 weeks at six dose levels: 0.01, 0.1, 0.3, 1.5, 3 and 10 mg/kg. Of the 50 or so patients in dose escalation, around 19 had hepatocellular carcinoma, roughly 15 had melanoma, 9 had renal cell carcinoma and 9 had head and neck cancer. In the dose-escalation cohort, around four fifths of patients were male, and the mean age was approximately 60 years with a range of about 23 to 79. Prior anti-PD-1, anti-PD-L1 or anti-CTLA-4 therapy was permitted, and about two fifths of dose-escalation patients had received checkpoint inhibitors. Three dose-escalation patients achieved partial responses, one with hepatocellular carcinoma and two with cutaneous melanoma. Peripheral TCRbeta sequencing was intended to test whether TCR sequence diversity was altered and clonal T-cell expansion was caused by ivuxolimab. The paper reports the monotherapy dose-escalation portion (N of about 50 patients) of the phase I ivuxolimab trial. The research as a whole found: The antigen specificity of the peripheral T cells that underwent clonal expansion was not determined. After ivuxolimab, expanded clones were on average more numerous among CD8+ T cells than among CD4+ T cells. In partial responders in the 0.1-3.0 mg/kg groups, normalized peripheral clonal expansion was found to be among the lowest, especially among CD8+ T cells. At doses of 0.1 to 3.0 mg/kg, clonal expansion of both CD4+ and CD8+ T cells in blood was seen between baseline and week 6. Low levels of normalized T-cell clonal expansion were also seen in some patients who did not respond.

Deletion took 5 bases off V and 2 bases off J, with a span of 7 bases between the germline ends. Including the terminal cysteine and phenylalanine, the CDR3 comprises 13 residues. Of all the DNA, just the CDR3 is kept, 39 bases in frame from base 1. CDR1 and CDR2, per the germline V gene, are SGHVS and FQNEAQ. A remark on this clone: Its antigen target is currently unknown. Base qualities are not at hand, and no much larger clone is one base apart.

Patients with a history of autoimmune disease or receiving systemic immunosuppression were excluded from the trial. In every dose cohort, peripheral blood was drawn for TCR sequencing at baseline, cycle 4 day 1, and cycle 7 day 1. Samples came from an open-label, multicenter, first-in-human phase I dose-escalation trial of ivuxolimab. The trial enrolled adults with locally advanced or metastatic head and neck squamous cell, hepatocellular, melanoma or renal cell carcinoma. CD4+ and CD8+ T cells were sorted separately from peripheral blood before TCR sequencing. Genomic DNA was extracted from sorted cells for sequencing of the TCRbeta CDR3 region. The immunoSEQ Assay was used to sequence the TCRbeta CDR3 regions. Not all clones reach the TCRdb copy of this immuneACCESS table, which keeps in-frame sequences only. Checked studies attribute under half of the gap to unresolved V genes and leave the rest unexplained. This sample holds fewer than 70,000 clones; around four fifths were observed only once. The ten largest account for approximately 2% of the sample.

The V gene is TRBV7-8 and the J gene is TRBJ1-3, with no confident D gene call. The sequencing here drew on CD4+ or CD8+ T cells sorted from blood, taken in a trial of the OX40 agonist ivuxolimab. This receptor was obtained from an adult with an advanced solid tumor such as melanoma, head and neck, liver or kidney cancer. CDR3 sequence: CASSGRTGNTIYF. Here is the DNA: TGTGCCAGCAGCGGTCGGACTGGAAACACCATATATTTT.